This TCR beta chain was sequenced for a study of blood T cell repertoires in COVID-19. The assay was immunoSEQ multiplex PCR, and TCRdb's table has in-frame clones only and misses some. The sample holds 200,000 or so clones, approximately 88% seen once. Membership in each cohort depended on participant-reported clinical history. Per the germline V gene, CDR1 is KGHDR and CDR2 is SFDVKD. This CDR3 has 13 amino acids. Trimming removed 2 bases from V and 9 bases from J, with 13 bases in between. This rearrangement joins TRBV24-1 to TRBJ2-7; maybe TRBD1 (6 bases). The sample comprised PBMCs or T cells enriched from blood (not recorded which). The receptor was isolated from a woman younger than 35 who had recovered from COVID-19. CDR3 bases: TGTGCCACCAGTGATTCTAGACAGGCCTGGCAGTACTTC. Protein sequence: CATSDSRQAWQYF.